Detailed here is one TCR beta chain. These data originate in a study of blood T cell repertoires in COVID-19. About the study: The United States, Italy and Spain provided the acute and convalescent COVID-19 samples. Sources were T cells, B-cell-depleted T cells, or PBMCs; the material itself was cDNA or gDNA.

How the authors handled the data: Using reference gene primer amplification, nucleated cell counts were estimated. The protocol was immunoSEQ multiplex PCR, while the TCRdb copy is restricted to in-frame clones and leaves out a portion. The V and J calls and clone size were taken over from that table, and D and trimming were inferred from the DNA. The sample gives 40,000 to 50,000 clones, approximately 90% of which show up once; approximately 4.8% is in the top ten. CDR1 MDHEN and CDR2 SYDVKM come from the germline V gene. This CDR3 comprises 15 residues. Germline trimming cut 6 bases from V and 10 bases from J; bases unmatched to any gene: 14.

The sequence came from a human donor in a cohort sampled during active COVID-19. Sequencing was done on a sample of peripheral blood. The chain carries TRBV28 and TRBJ1-4; 7 nucleotides align to TRBD1. DNA of the CDR3: TGTGCCAGCAGCCCTACAGGGGCCCTCTTCGGAAAACTGTTTTTT. Amino acid sequence: CASSPTGALFGKLFF. The full variable domain, with the rest looked up from reference TRBV28 and TRBJ1-4, is DVKVTQSSRYLVKRTGEKVFLECVQDMDHENMFWYRQDPGLGLRLIYFSYDVKMKEKGDIPEGYSVSREKKERFSLILESASTNQTSMYLCASSPTGALFGKLFFGSGTQLSVL.